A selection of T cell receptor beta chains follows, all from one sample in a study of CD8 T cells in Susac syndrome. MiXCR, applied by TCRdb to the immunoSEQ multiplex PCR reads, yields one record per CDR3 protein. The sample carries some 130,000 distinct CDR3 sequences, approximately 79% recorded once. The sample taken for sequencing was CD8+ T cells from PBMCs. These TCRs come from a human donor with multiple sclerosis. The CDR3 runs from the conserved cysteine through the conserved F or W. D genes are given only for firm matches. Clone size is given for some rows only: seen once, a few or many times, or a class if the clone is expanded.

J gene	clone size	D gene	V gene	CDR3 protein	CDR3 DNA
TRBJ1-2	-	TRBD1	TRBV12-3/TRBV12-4	CASSLMRDSANYGYTF	TGTGCCAGCAGTTTAATGCGGGACAGTGCTAACTATGGCTACACCTTC
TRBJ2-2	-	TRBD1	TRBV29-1	CSVTQDRGAGELFF	TGCAGCGTCACTCAGGACAGGGGAGCCGGGGAGCTGTTTTTT
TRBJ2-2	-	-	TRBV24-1	CATSDLEAGELFF	TGTGCCACCAGTGATTTGGAGGCCGGGGAGCTGTTTTTT
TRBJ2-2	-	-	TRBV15	CATSRVREDGELFF	TGTGCCACCAGCAGAGTCCGCGAGGACGGGGAGCTGTTTTTT
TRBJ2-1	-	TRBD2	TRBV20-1	CSARGLAGESEQFF	TGCAGTGCTCGGGGACTAGCGGGAGAAAGTGAGCAGTTCTTC
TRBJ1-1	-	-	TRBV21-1	CASSKAQGETEAFF	TGTGCCAGCAGCAAAGCGCAGGGCGAGACTGAAGCTTTCTTT
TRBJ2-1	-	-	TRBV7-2	CASSPEGPSRFNNEQFF	TGTGCCAGCAGTCCAGAGGGGCCTAGCAGATTTAACAATGAGCAGTTCTTC
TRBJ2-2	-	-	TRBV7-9	CASTLNTGELFF	TGTGCCAGCACGCTGAACACCGGGGAGCTGTTTTTT
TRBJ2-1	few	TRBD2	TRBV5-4	CASSLGVGLAGLERIF	TGTGCCAGCAGCTTGGGGGTCGGACTAGCGGGACTTGAGCGGATCTTC
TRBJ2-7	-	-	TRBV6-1	CASSEASSGASYEQYF	TGTGCCAGCAGTGAAGCGTCGTCCGGGGCCTCCTACGAGCAGTACTTC
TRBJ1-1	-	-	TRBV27	CASSLSQGHLTEAFF	TGTGCCAGCAGTTTATCCCAGGGGCACCTCACTGAAGCTTTCTTT
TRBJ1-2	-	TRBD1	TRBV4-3	CASSQGHWDGQGYYYGYTF	TGCGCCAGCAGCCAAGGCCACTGGGACGGACAGGGGTATTACTATGGCTACACCTTC
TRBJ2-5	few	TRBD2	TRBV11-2	CASNSPVAGGETQYF	TGTGCCAGCAACTCCCCGGTTGCGGGAGGAGAGACCCAGTACTTC
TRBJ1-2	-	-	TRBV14	CASSQVHGRGPKGYTF	TGTGCCAGCAGCCAAGTCCATGGTCGGGGTCCGAAAGGCTACACCTTC
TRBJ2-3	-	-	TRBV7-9	CASSHPVTQYF	TGTGCCAGCAGCCACCCCGTTACGCAGTATTTT
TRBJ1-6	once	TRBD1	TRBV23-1	CASSQGTGGPLHF	TGCGCCAGCAGTCAAGGGACAGGAGGACCCCTCCACTTT
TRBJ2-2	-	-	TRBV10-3	CAFMANTGELFF	TGTGCTTTCATGGCGAACACCGGGGAGCTGTTTTTT
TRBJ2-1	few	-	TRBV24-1	CATSDPGGVYEQFF	TGTGCCACCAGTGACCCCGGCGGGGTCTATGAGCAGTTCTTC
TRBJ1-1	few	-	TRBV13	CASSGPQGERLYTEAFF	TGTGCCAGCAGCGGCCCGCAGGGAGAACGATTGTACACTGAAGCTTTCTTT
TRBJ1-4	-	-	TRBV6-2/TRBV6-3	CASSDDSATNEKLFF	TGTGCCAGCAGCGACGATAGTGCAACTAATGAAAAACTGTTTTTT
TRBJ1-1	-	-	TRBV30	CAWTPGGPRDRLPKAFF	TGTGCCTGGACACCCGGCGGACCCCGGGACCGCTTACCGAAAGCTTTCTTT
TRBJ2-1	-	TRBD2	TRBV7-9	CASSPPLAGVHEQFF	TGTGCCAGCAGCCCCCCGCTAGCGGGAGTTCATGAGCAGTTCTTC
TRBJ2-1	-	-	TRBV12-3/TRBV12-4	CASSPSDEQFF	TGTGCCAGCAGCCCCTCCGATGAGCAGTTCTTC
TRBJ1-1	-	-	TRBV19	CASQWENTEAFF	TGTGCCAGTCAATGGGAGAACACTGAAGCTTTCTTT
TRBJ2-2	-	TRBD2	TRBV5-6	CASGLELAGNTGELFF	TGTGCCAGCGGCTTGGAATTAGCGGGGAACACCGGGGAGCTGTTTTTT
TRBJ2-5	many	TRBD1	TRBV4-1	CASLPTGTGDGETQYF	TGCGCCAGCCTCCCTACCGGGACAGGGGATGGAGAGACCCAGTACTTC
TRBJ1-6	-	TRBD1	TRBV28	CASRGRGNSPLHF	TGTGCCAGCAGAGGCAGGGGGAATTCACCCCTCCACTTT
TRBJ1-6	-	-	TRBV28	CASSSAFDNSPLHF	TGTGCCAGCAGTTCGGCGTTCGATAATTCACCCCTCCACTTT
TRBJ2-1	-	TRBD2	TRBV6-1	CASSGMGKVIEQFF	TGTGCCAGTAGCGGGATGGGGAAAGTCATTGAGCAGTTCTTC
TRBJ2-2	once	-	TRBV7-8	CASSEHARFRTGELFF	TGTGCCAGCAGCGAACACGCTAGGTTCCGCACCGGGGAGCTGTTTTTT
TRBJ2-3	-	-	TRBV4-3	CASSQVWRNTDTQYF	TGCGCCAGCAGCCAAGTTTGGCGGAATACAGATACGCAGTATTTT
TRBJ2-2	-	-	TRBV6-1	CASSTGPVTGELFF	TGTGCCAGCAGTACAGGGCCAGTCACCGGGGAGCTGTTTTTT
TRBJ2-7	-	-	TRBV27	CASGPGGPPLYEQYF	TGTGCCAGCGGACCGGGTGGGCCCCCATTATACGAGCAGTACTTC
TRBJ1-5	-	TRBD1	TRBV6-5	CASRKTGRNQPQHF	TGTGCCAGCAGGAAGACAGGGCGCAATCAGCCCCAGCATTTT
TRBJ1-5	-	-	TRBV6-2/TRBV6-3	CASADPGLNQPQHF	TGTGCCAGCGCGGACCCGGGCCTCAATCAGCCCCAGCATTTT
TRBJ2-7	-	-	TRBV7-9	CASSRPSSYEQYF	TGTGCCAGCAGCCGACCGAGCTCCTACGAGCAGTACTTC
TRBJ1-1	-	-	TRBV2	CASTSGTPWATEAFF	TGTGCCAGCACCTCCGGGACCCCATGGGCGACTGAAGCTTTCTTT
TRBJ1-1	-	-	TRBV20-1	CSARVRGLDTEVFF	TGCAGTGCTAGAGTAAGAGGGCTGGACACTGAAGTTTTCTTT
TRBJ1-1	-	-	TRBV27	CASSAKTGLTGLEAFF	TGTGCCAGCAGTGCTAAGACAGGCTTAACGGGGCTTGAAGCTTTCTTT
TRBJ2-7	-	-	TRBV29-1	CSVAGSEYSYEQYF	TGCAGCGTTGCAGGAAGTGAGTATTCCTACGAGCAGTACTTC
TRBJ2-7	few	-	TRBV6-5	CASSYSGVYEQYF	TGTGCCAGCAGTTACTCAGGTGTCTACGAGCAGTACTTC
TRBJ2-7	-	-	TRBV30	CAWSLGSYEQYF	TGTGCCTGGAGTTTGGGATCCTACGAGCAGTACTTC
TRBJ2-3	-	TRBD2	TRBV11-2	CASSYPGLAGEPPDTQYF	TGTGCCAGCAGCTACCCGGGACTAGCGGGGGAACCCCCAGATACGCAGTATTTT
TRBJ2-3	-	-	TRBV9	CASSVEGRRTDTQYF	TGTGCCAGCAGCGTCGAGGGGAGAAGGACAGATACGCAGTATTTT
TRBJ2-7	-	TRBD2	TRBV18	CASSPRLAGDEQYF	TGTGCCAGCTCACCACGACTAGCGGGCGACGAGCAGTACTTC
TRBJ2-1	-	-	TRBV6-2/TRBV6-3	CASSLGIEQFF	TGTGCCAGCAGTCTAGGAATTGAGCAGTTCTTC
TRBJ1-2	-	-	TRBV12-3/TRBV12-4	CASSSRPTSGYTF	TGTGCCAGCAGTTCCAGACCCACTAGTGGCTACACCTTC
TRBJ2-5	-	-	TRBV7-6	CASSWPPLALPETQYF	TGTGCCAGCAGCTGGCCCCCGTTGGCCCTCCCAGAGACCCAGTACTTC
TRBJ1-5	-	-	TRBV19	CASSHPGDQPQHF	TGTGCCAGTAGCCACCCCGGGGATCAGCCCCAGCATTTT
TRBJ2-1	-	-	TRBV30	CAWSVGTSNEQFF	TGTGCCTGGAGTGTCGGCACCAGCAATGAGCAGTTCTTC
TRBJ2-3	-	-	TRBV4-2	CASSQSGSTDTQYF	TGTGCCAGCAGCCAATCCGGGAGCACAGATACGCAGTATTTT
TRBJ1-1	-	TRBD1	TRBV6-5	CASSFRQGAEAFF	TGTGCCAGCAGTTTCCGACAGGGGGCTGAAGCTTTCTTT
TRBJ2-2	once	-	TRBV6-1	CASEKGLTGELFF	TGTGCCAGCGAGAAAGGGCTCACCGGGGAGCTGTTTTTT
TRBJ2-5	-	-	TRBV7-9	CANNPPGRDMTQYF	TGTGCCAACAATCCACCCGGCAGGGATATGACCCAGTACTTC
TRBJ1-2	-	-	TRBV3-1	CASSPVKGLFYGYTF	TGTGCCAGCAGCCCCGTGAAGGGCTTGTTCTATGGCTACACCTTC
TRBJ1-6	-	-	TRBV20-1	CSAVPTGKVGSPLHF	TGCAGTGCAGTCCCTACAGGGAAGGTCGGTTCACCCCTCCACTTT